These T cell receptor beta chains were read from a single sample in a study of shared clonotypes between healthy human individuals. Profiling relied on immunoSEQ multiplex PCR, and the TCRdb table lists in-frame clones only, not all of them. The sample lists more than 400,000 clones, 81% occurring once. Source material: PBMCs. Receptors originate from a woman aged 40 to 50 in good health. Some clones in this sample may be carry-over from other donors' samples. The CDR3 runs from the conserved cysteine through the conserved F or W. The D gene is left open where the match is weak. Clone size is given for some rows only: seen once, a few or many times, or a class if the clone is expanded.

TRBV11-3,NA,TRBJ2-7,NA,TGTGCCAGCAGTTTATTCAGGGAGAGCGAGCAGTACTTC,CASSLFRESEQYF
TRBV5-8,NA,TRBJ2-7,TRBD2,TGTGCCAGCAGCTTGGGGTTAGCGGGAGGCTTCTACGAGCAGTACTTC,CASSLGLAGGFYEQYF
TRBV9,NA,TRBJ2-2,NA,TGTGCCAGCAGCCCCACGGGGGAATTGGTAACCGGGGAGCTGTTTTTT,CASSPTGELVTGELFF
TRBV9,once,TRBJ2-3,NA,TGTGCCAGCAGCGTAGGTAGCGCCGGCACAGATACGCAGTATTTT,CASSVGSAGTDTQYF
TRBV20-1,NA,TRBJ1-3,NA,TGCAGTGCTAGGGTCCGGGACATTTGGTTT,CSARVRDIWF
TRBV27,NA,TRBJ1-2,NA,TGTGCCAGCAGTTCCTCGGGGTTACATGGCTACACCTTC,CASSSSGLHGYTF
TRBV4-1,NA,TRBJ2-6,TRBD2,TGCGCCAGCAGCCAAGATGGGGCTGGACTAGCGGGAAATGGGGCCAACGTCCTGACTTTC,CASSQDGAGLAGNGANVLTF
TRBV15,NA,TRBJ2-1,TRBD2,TGTGCCACCAGCAGAGCACTAGCGGGAGATTGGAATGAGCAGTTCTTC,CATSRALAGDWNEQFF
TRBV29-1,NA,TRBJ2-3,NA,TGCAGCGCCTCACGGGATACGCAGTATTTT,CSASRDTQYF
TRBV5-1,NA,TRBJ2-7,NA,TGCGCCAGCAGGCGGGATTCCTACGAGCAGTACTTC,CASRRDSYEQYF
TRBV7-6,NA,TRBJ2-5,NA,TGTGCCAGCAGCCTACCCTTAGAGACCCAGTACTTC,CASSLPLETQYF
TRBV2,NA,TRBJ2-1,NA,TGTGCCAGCAGTGCACTAGGCTCCTACAATGAGCAGTTCTTC,CASSALGSYNEQFF
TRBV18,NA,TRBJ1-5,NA,TGTGCCAGCTCAATGGCCAGCCTCAATCAGCCCCAGCATTTT,CASSMASLNQPQHF
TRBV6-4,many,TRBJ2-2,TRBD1,TGTGCCAGCAGCCGCTCACAGGGGGCCGGGGAGCTGTTTTTT,CASSRSQGAGELFF
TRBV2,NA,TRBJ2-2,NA,TGTGCCAGCACGCGAAGTGGGCCGAACACCGGGGAGCTGTTTTTT,CASTRSGPNTGELFF
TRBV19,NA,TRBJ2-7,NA,TGTGCCAGTTCTACATCGACCTTAACCTACGAGCAGTACTTC,CASSTSTLTYEQYF
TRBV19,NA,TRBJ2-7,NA,TGTGCCAGTAGCGCCCGGGCAGGGAGCGAGCAGTACTTC,CASSARAGSEQYF
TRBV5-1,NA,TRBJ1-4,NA,TGCGCCAGCAGCCCCGGGGCCCAAGCAACTAATGAAAAACTGTTTTTT,CASSPGAQATNEKLFF
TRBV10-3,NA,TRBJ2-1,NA,TGTGCCACCAACCAGGCCCCATCCTACAATGAGCAGTTCTTC,CATNQAPSYNEQFF
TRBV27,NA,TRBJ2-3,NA,TGTGCCAGCAGTTTAAGGGACACCCGGCAGTATTTT,CASSLRDTRQYF
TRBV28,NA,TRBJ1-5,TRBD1,TGTGCCAGCAGTCCACAGGGGCCCCTTAATCAGCCCCAGCATTTT,CASSPQGPLNQPQHF
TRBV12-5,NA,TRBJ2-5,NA,TGTGCTAGTGGGCCGGGACCCGGTGAGACCCAGTACTTC,CASGPGPGETQYF
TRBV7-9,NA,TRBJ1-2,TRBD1,TGTGCCAGCAGCTTATCACCCGGACAGGGAGCAAAAGGCTACACCTTC,CASSLSPGQGAKGYTF
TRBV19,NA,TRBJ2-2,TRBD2,TGTGCCAGTAGAAATAGCGGGGTTGACACCGGGGAGCTGTTTTTT,CASRNSGVDTGELFF
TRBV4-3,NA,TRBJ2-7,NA,TGCGCCAGCAACCCAAGTGGGGCCTACGAGCAGTACTTC,CASNPSGAYEQYF
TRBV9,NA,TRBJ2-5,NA,TGTGCCAGCAGCGTTGGCCTCCAAGAGACCCAGTACTTC,CASSVGLQETQYF
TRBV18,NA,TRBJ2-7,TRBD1,TGTGCCAGCTCCCCCGGGACAGAGGGCGAGCAGTACTTC,CASSPGTEGEQYF
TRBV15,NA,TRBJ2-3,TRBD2,TGTGCCACCAGCAGGGAGCTTAGCGGGAGAGGATATACGCAGTATTTT,CATSRELSGRGYTQYF
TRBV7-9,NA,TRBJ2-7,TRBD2,TGTGCCAGCAGCTTAGCGCGGGAGGTAGACGAGCAGTACTTC,CASSLAREVDEQYF
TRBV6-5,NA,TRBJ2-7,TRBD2,TGTGCCAGCAGCCTTTCGGGACTAGTCTACGAGCAGTACTTC,CASSLSGLVYEQYF
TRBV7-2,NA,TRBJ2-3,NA,TGTGCCAGCAGCTTAGTGGGGGGCCCCAGCACAGATACGCAGTATTTT,CASSLVGGPSTDTQYF
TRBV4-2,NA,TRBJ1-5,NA,TGTGCCAGCAGCCAAGAACCCCTGAACCCTAGCAATCAGCCCCAGCATTTT,CASSQEPLNPSNQPQHF
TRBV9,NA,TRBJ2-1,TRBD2,TGTGCCAGCAGCGTTGCCCCTGGGGGGACTAGCGGAAACAATGAGCAGTTCTTC,CASSVAPGGTSGNNEQFF
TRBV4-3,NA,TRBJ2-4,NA,TGCGCCAGCAGCCTCACCGAGGGTAACATTCAGTACTTC,CASSLTEGNIQYF
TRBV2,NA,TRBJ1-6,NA,TGTGCCAGCAGTCCAGAGGGGGGCTTGACACCCCTCCACTTT,CASSPEGGLTPLHF
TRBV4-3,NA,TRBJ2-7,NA,TGCGCCAGCAGCCAAGGTACAGGTACCTACGAGCAGTACTTC,CASSQGTGTYEQYF
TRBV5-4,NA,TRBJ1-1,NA,TGTGCCAGCAGCTGGGGGGGCAGGGGCACTGAAGCTTTCTTT,CASSWGGRGTEAFF
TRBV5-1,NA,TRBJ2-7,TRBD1,TGCGCCAGCAGCGAGAGCCAGGGGGCCTACGAGCAGTACTTC,CASSESQGAYEQYF
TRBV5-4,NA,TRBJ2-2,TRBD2,TGTGCCAGCAGCTTGGACGGGAGGTTCACCGGGGAGCTGTTTTTT,CASSLDGRFTGELFF
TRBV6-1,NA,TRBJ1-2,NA,TGTGCCAGCAGTGAACTCGGGTCAGGGCACGGCTACACCTTC,CASSELGSGHGYTF
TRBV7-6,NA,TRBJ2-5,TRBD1,TGTGCCAGCAGCTTAGCGGGACAGGGGGAGGAGACCCAGTACTTC,CASSLAGQGEETQYF
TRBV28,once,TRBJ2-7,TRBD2,TGTGCCAGCAGTGACGTAGCGGGAGGGTTGACCTACGAGCAGTACTTC,CASSDVAGGLTYEQYF
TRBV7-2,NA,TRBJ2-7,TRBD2,TGTGCCAGCAGTGTAGGGGCGGGGGCCTACGAGCAGTACTTC,CASSVGAGAYEQYF
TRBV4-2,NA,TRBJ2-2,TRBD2,TGTGCCAGCAGCCAAAGGCGGGGGGCCAGAGAAAACACCGGGGAGCTGTTTTTT,CASSQRRGARENTGELFF
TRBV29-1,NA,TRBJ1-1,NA,TGCAGCGATTATGGGGGCCTGAACACTGAAGCTTTCTTT,CSDYGGLNTEAFF
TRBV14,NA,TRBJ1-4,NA,TGTGCCAGCAGCCAAGGGCCTGACGGCAATAATGAAAAACTGTTTTTT,CASSQGPDGNNEKLFF
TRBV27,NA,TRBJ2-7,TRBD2,TGTGCCAGCACTTCTAGGACTAGCTACGAGCAGTACTTC,CASTSRTSYEQYF
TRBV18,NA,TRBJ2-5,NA,TGTGCCAGCACGACAAGGGGAGAAGAGACCCAGTACTTC,CASTTRGEETQYF
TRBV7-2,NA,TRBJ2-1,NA,TGTGCCAGCAGCTTAAGCAGCGGAGGGGGCGATGAGCAGTTCTTC,CASSLSSGGGDEQFF
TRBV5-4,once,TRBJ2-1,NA,TGTGCCAGCAGCCCCTATGGCTCCTACAATGAGCAGTTCTTC,CASSPYGSYNEQFF
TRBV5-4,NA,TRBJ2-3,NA,TGTGCCAGCAGTAGACTCGATACGCAGTATTTT,CASSRLDTQYF
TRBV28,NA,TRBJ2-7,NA,TGTGCCAGCAGTTTGAGGTCTGTCTCGAGCTCCTACGAGCAGTACTTC,CASSLRSVSSSYEQYF
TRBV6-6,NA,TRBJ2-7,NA,TGTGCCAGCAGTTACTCTGATACAGCCTACGAGCAGTACTTC,CASSYSDTAYEQYF